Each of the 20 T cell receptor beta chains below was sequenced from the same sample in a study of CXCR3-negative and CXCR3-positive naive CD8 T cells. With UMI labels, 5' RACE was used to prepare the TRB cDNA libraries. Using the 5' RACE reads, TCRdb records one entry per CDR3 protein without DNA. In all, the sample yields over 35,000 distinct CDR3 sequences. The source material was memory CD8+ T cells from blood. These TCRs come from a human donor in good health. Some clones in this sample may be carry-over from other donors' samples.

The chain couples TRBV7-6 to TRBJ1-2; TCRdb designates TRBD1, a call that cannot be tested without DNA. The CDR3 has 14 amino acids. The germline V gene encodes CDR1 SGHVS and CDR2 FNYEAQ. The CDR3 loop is CASSPGQWDYGYTF.

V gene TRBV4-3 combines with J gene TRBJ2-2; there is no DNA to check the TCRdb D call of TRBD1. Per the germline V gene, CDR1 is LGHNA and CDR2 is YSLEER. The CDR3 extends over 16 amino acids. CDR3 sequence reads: CASSQVPDIQGGELFF.

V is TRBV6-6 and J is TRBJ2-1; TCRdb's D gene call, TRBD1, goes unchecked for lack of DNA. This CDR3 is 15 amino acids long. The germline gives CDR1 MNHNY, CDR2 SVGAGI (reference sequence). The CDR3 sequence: CASRSDRVAYNEQFF.

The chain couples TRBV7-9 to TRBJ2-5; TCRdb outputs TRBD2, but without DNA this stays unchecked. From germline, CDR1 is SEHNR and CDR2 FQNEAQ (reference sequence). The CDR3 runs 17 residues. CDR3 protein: CASSPGTSGALQETQYF.

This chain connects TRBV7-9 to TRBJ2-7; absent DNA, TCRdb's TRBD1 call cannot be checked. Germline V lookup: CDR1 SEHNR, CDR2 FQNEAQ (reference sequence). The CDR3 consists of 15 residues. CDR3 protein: CASTQGGQGTYEQYF. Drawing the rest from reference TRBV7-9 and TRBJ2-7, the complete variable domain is DTGVSQNPRHKITKRGQNVTFRCDPISEHNRLYWYRQTLGQGPEFLTYFQNEAQLEKSRLLSDRFSAERPKGSFSTLEIQRTEQGDSAMYLCASTQGGQGTYEQYFGPGTRLTVT.

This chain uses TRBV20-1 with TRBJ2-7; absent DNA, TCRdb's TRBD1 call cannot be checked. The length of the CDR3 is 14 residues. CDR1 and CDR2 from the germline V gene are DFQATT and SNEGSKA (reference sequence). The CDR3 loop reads CSARDRGQAYEQYF.

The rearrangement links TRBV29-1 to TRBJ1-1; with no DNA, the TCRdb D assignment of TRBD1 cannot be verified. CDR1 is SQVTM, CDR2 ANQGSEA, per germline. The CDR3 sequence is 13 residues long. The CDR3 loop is CSVVGGANTEAFF.

CDR3 region: CASSFNGELFF. The V and J genes are TRBV7-9 and TRBJ2-2. Germline values: CDR1 SEHNR, CDR2 FQNEAQ (reference sequence). The CDR3 has 11 residues.

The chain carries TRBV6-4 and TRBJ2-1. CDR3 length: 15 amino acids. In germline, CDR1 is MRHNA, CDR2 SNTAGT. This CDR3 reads CASSAEQGSYNEQFF.

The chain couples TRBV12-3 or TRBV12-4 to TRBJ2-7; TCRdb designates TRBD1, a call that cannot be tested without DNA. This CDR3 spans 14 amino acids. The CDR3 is CASSFYRLDYEQYF.

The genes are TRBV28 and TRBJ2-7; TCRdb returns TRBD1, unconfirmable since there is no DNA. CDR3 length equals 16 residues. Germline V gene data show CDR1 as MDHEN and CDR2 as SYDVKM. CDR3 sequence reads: CASSPVPGQGSYEQYF.

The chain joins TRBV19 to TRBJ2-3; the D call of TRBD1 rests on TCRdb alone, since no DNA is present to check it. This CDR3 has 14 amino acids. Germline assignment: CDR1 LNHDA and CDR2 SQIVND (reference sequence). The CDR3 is CASSGGDGADTQYF.

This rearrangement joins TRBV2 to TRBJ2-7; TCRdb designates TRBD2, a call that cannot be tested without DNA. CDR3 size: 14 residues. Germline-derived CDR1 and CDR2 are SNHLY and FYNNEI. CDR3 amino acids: CASFSAAGNYEQYF.

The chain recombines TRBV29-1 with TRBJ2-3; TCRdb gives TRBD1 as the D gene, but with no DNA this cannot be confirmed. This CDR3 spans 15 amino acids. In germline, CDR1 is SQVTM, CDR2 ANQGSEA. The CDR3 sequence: CSGPGTGGAADTQYF.

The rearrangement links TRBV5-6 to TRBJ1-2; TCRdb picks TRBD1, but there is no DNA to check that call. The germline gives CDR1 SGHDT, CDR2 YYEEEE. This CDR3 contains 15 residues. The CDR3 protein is CASSFGQGGKNGYTF.

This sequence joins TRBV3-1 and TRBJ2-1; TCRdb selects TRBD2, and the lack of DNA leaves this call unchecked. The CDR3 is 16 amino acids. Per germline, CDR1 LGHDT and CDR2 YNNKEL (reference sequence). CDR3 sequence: CASSHPPSGGYNEQFF.

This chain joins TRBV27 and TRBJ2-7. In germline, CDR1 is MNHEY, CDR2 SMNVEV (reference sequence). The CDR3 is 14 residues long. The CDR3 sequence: CASSLVQGSSEQYF.

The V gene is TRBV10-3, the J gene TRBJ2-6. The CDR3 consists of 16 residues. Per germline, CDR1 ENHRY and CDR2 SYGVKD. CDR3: CAISELEGSGANVLTF.

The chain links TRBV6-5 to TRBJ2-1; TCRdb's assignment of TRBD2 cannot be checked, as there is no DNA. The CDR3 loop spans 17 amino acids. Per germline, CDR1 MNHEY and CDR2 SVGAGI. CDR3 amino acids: CASSLGLASSPYNEQFF.

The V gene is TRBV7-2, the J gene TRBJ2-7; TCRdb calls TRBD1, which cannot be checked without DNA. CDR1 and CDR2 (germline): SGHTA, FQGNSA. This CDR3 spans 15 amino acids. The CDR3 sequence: CASSLVGQRTYEQYF.